This T cell receptor beta chain was recorded in a study of somatic mutations in cytotoxic T cells in rheumatoid arthritis. The assay was immunoSEQ multiplex PCR, and TCRdb's table has in-frame clones only and misses some. The table lists tens of thousands of clones, roughly 80% of them singletons. Notes on the study in general: Unknown were the antigen targets of the expanded CD8+ clones. For patients with rheumatoid arthritis, CD8+ clonality went up with age, while healthy controls showed no such change.

This CDR3 spans 14 amino acids. Germline CDR1 and CDR2: MNHEY and SVGAGI. V dropped 4 bases and J dropped 3 bases, with 10 bases sitting between them. A single count supports this clone. The antigen is unknown. The receptor was derived from a man aged 40-50 years in good health. The gene calls are TRBV6-5 and TRBJ2-1; unclear D gene. The sequenced material came from CD8+ T cells sorted from blood. The CDR3, as DNA: TGTGCCAGCAGTTTCGATAGCCACTACAATGAGCAGTTCTTC. It is translated as CASSFDSHYNEQFF.